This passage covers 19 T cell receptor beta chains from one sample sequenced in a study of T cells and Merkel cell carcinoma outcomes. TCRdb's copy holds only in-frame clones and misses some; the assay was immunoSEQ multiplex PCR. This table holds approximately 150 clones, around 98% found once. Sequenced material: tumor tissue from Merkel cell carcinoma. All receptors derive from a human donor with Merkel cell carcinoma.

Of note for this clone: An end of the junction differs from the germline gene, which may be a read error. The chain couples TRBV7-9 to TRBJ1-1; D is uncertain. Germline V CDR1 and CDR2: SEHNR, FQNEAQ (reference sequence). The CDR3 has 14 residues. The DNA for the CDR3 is TGTGCTAGCAGCTTACAAGCTGAGAACACTGAAGCTTTCTTT. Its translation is CASSLQAENTEAFF.

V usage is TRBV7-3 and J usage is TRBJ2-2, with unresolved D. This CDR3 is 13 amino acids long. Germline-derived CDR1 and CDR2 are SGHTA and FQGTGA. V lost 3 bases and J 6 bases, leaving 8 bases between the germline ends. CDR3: CASSFKQSGELFF. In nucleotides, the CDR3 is TGTGCCAGCAGCTTCAAACAATCCGGGGAGCTGTTTTTT.

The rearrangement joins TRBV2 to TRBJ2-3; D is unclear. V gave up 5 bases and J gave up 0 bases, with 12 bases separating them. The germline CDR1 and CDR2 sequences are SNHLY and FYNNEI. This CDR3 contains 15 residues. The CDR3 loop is CASSYSRTSTDTQYF. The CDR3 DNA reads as TGTGCCAGCAGTTATAGTAGGACCAGCACAGATACGCAGTATTTT.

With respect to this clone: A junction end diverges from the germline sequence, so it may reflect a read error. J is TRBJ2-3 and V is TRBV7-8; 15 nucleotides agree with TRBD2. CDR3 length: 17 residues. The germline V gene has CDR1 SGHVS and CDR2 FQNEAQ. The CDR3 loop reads CASSSGLAGGRTDMQYF. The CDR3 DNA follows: TGTGCCAGCAGCTCGGGACTAGCGGGGGGCCGCACAGATATGCAGTATTTT. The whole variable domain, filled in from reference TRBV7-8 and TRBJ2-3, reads GAGVSQSPRYKVAKRGQDVALRCDPISGHVSLFWYQQALGQGPEFLTYFQNEAQLDKSGLPSDRFFAERPEGSVSTLKIQRTQQEDSAVYLCASSSGLAGGRTDMQYFGPGTRLTVL.

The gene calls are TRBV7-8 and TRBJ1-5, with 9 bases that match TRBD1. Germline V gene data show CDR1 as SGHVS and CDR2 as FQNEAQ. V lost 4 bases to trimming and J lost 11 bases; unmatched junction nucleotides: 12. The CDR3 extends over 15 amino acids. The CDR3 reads CASSSGQGLLLAQHF. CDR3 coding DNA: TGTGCCAGCAGCTCGGGACAGGGCCTCCTTTTGGCCCAGCATTTT.

The CDR3 region is CASSSRTSDRAETQYF. CDR3 sequence (DNA): TGTGCCAGCAGCTCCCGGACGAGCGACAGGGCGGAGACCCAGTACTTC. The V call is TRBV7-3, the J call TRBJ2-5; TRBD1 matches at 7 bases. The ends lost 4 bases at V and 5 bases at J; junction bases unmatched: 13. The CDR3 loop spans 16 amino acids. In germline, CDR1 is SGHTA, CDR2 FQGTGA.

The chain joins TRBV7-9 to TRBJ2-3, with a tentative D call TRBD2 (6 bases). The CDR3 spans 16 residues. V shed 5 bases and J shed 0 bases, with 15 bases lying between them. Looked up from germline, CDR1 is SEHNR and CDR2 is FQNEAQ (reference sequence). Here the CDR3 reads CASSLLATTSTDTQYF. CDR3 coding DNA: TGTGCCAGCAGCCTTCTAGCGACTACTAGCACAGATACGCAGTATTTT.

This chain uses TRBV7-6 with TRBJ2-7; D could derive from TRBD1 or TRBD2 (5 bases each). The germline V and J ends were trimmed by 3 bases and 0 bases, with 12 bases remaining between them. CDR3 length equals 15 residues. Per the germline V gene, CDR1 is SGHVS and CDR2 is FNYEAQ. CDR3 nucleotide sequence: TGTGCCAGCAGCTTGGGGGTTGGGAGCTCCTACGAGCAGTACTTC. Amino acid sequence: CASSLGVGSSYEQYF.

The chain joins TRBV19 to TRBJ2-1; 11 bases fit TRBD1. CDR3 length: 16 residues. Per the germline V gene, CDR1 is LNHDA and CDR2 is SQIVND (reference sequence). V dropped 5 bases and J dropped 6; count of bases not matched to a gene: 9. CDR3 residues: CASSPTGTGGLNEQFF. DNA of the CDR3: TGTGCCAGTAGTCCGACCGGGACAGGGGGTCTCAATGAGCAGTTCTTC.

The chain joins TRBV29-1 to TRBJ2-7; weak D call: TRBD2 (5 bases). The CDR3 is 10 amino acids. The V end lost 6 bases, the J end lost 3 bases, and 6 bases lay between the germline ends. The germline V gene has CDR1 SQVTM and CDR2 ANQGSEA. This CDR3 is CSVADYEQYF. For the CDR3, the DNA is TGCAGCGTAGCGGACTACGAGCAGTACTTC.

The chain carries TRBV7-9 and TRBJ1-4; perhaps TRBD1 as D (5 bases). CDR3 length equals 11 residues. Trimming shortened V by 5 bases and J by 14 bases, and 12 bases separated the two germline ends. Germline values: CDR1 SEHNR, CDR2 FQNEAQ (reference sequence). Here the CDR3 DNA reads TGTGCCAGCAGCCCAGGGACGGCTCTGTTTTTT. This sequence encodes CASSPGTALFF.

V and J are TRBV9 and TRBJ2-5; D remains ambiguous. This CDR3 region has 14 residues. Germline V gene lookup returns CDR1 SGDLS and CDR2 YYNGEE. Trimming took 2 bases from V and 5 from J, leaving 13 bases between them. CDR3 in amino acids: CASSVDPTVETQYF. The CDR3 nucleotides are TGTGCCAGCAGCGTTGATCCTACGGTGGAGACCCAGTACTTC.

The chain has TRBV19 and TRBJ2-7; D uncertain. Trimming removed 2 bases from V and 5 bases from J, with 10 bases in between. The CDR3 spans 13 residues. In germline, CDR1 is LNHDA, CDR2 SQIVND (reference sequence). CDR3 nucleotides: TGTGCCAGTAGTATAATAAAGGGAAACGAGCAGTACTTC. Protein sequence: CASSIIKGNEQYF.

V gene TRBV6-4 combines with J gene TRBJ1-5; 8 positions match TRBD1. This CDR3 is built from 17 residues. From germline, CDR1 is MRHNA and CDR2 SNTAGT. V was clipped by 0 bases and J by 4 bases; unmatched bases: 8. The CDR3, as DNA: TGTGCCAGCAGTGACTCGGACAGGGTACTATCTAATCAGCCCCAGCATTTT. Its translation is CASSDSDRVLSNQPQHF.

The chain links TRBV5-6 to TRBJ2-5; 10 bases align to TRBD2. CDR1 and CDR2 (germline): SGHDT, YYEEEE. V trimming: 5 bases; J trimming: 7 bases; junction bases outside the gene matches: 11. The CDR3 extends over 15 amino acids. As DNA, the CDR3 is TGTGCCAGCAGACCTGGGGGACTAGCGTGGCGGACCCAGTACTTC. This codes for CASRPGGLAWRTQYF.

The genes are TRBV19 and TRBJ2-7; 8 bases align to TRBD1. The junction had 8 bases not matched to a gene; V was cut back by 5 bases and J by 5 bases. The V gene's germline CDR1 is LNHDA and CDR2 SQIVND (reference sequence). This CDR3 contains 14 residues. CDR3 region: CASSHRTGQNEQYF. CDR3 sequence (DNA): TGTGCCAGTAGTCACCGGACAGGGCAGAACGAGCAGTACTTC. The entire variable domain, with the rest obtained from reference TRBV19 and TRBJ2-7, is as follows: DGGITQSPKYLFRKEGQNVTLSCEQNLNHDAMYWYRQDPGQGLRLIYYSQIVNDFQKGDIAEGYSVSREKKESFPLTVTSAQKNPTAFYLCASSHRTGQNEQYFGPGTRLTVT.

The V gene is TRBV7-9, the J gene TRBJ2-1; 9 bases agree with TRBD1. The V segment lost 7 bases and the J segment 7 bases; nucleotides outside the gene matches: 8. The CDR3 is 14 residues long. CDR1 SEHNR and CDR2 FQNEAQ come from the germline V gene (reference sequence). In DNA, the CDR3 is TGTGCCAGCATGCAGGACAGGGGATTGAATGAGCAGTTCTTC. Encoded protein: CASMQDRGLNEQFF.

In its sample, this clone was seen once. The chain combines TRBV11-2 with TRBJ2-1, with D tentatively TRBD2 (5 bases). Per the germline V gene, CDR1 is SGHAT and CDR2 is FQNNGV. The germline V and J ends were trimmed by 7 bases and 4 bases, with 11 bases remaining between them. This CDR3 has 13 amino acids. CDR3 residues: CASNSGGYNEQFF. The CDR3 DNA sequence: TGTGCCAGCAACTCCGGAGGTTACAATGAGCAGTTCTTC.

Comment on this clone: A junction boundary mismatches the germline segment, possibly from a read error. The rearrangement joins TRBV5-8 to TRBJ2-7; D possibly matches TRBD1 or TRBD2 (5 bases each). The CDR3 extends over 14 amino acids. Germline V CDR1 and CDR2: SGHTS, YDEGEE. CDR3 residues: CASRSRKGTYEQYF. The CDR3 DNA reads TGTGCCAGCAGGAGTCGTAAGGGGACCTACGAGCAGTATTTC.